The 24 T cell receptor beta chains reported below all come from one sample, sequenced in a study of cytomegalovirus exposure and HLA in healthy donors. 60 Vbeta and 13 Jbeta primers were used in PCR. The protocol was immunoSEQ multiplex PCR, while the TCRdb copy is restricted to in-frame clones and leaves out a portion. The sample includes over 150,000 clones, more than 65% of them seen just once. Sequencing input: PBMCs. The receptors were gathered from a woman between 50 and 59 years old in good health and CMV-seronegative.

DNA of the CDR3: TGTGCCAGCAGTGACGAGGGACAGGGTTATAATGAAAAACTGTTTTTT. Translation: CASSDEGQGYNEKLFF. The V gene is TRBV2, the J gene TRBJ1-4, with TRBD1 matching over 9 bases. V lost 3 bases, J lost 4 bases, and 6 bases stayed unmatched. Germline V gene lookup returns CDR1 SNHLY and CDR2 FYNNEI. CDR3 length equals 16 residues.

This rearrangement joins TRBV7-3 to TRBJ2-1; D possibly corresponds to TRBD2 (8 bases). The V end was cut by 5 bases, the J end by 3 bases, with 17 bases between. CDR3 length: 16 amino acids. Germline V gives CDR1 SGHTA, CDR2 FQGTGA. CDR3 nucleotide sequence: TGTGCCAGCAGCCCCCAGGGGGGACTAGTCTACAATGAGCAGTTCTTC. This sequence encodes CASSPQGGLVYNEQFF.

J is TRBJ2-7 and V is TRBV5-1; 7 nucleotides align to TRBD1. V trimming: 4 bases; J trimming: 5 bases; junction bases outside the gene matches: 9. The length of the CDR3 is 14 residues. Germline V lookup: CDR1 SGHRS, CDR2 YFSETQ. DNA of the CDR3: TGCGCCAGCAGCACCGGACAGGTCAGCAACGAGCAGTACTTC. Translated: CASSTGQVSNEQYF. The full variable domain, completed using reference TRBV5-1 and TRBJ2-7, is KAGVTQTPRYLIKTRGQQVTLSCSPISGHRSVSWYQQTPGQGLQFLFEYFSETQRNKGNFPGRFSGRQFSNSRSEMNVSTLELGDSALYLCASSTGQVSNEQYFGPGTRLTVT.

The genes are TRBV11-3 and TRBJ1-1; D remains ambiguous. This CDR3 has 13 residues. Trimming removed 11 bases from V and 2 bases from J, with 15 bases in between. CDR1 is SGHNT, CDR2 YENEEA, per germline. The CDR3 here is CACQEGYNTEAFF. Here the CDR3 DNA reads TGTGCCTGCCAAGAGGGATATAACACTGAAGCTTTCTTT.

This chain connects TRBV28 to TRBJ2-4; a weak D match, TRBD2 (6 bases). The CDR3 consists of 16 residues. The V end was cut by 2 bases, the J end by 2 bases, with 13 bases between. CDR1 is MDHEN and CDR2 is SYDVKM in the germline V gene. The CDR3 protein is CASSLNPRETKNIQYF. The CDR3 DNA sequence: TGTGCCAGCAGTTTAAACCCCCGGGAGACCAAAAACATTCAGTACTTC.

This rearrangement joins TRBV11-3 to TRBJ2-7; TRBD1 matches at 7 bases. The germline V gene encodes CDR1 SGHNT and CDR2 YENEEA. There are 16 residues in the CDR3. After removal of 0 bases from V and 3 bases from J, the junction contained 8 bases not matched to a gene. The DNA for the CDR3 is TGTGCCAGCAGCTTAGATCTGTCCCAGGGGGTCTACGAGCAGTACTTC. Residues: CASSLDLSQGVYEQYF.

V usage is TRBV19 and J usage is TRBJ2-7; D ambiguous. This CDR3 comprises 15 residues. The germline V gene encodes CDR1 LNHDA and CDR2 SQIVND (reference sequence). V was pared by 1 base and J by 1 base, with 11 bases between. The CDR3 sequence is CASSIGQVGSYEQYF. The DNA for the CDR3 is TGTGCCAGTAGTATAGGCCAGGTTGGATCCTACGAGCAGTACTTC.

The gene calls are TRBV25-1 and TRBJ2-1; D perhaps matches TRBD1 (5 bases). Germline CDR1 and CDR2: MGHDK and SYGVNS. This CDR3 has 16 amino acids. V lost 2 bases and J lost 0, with 11 bases in between. CDR3 protein: CASSEPLGRSYNEQFF. The CDR3 coding sequence is TGTGCCAGCAGTGAACCACTGGGGCGCTCCTACAATGAGCAGTTCTTC.

J is TRBJ2-1 and V is TRBV15; 9 bases line up with TRBD2. The CDR3 consists of 19 residues. With 0 bases clipped from V and 8 bases from J, the junction kept 17 bases outside the gene matches. Per germline, CDR1 LNHNV and CDR2 YYDKDF (reference sequence). CDR3 bases: TGTGCCACCAGCAGAGATGGGGCTCGGCGTAGCGGGAGTATTGATGAGCAGTTCTTC. This gives the protein CATSRDGARRSGSIDEQFF.

The chain links TRBV5-1 to TRBJ2-3; 9 bases agree with TRBD2. V shed 0 bases, J shed 8 bases, and the junction held 7 bases outside the gene matches. The CDR3 consists of 15 residues. CDR1 SGHRS and CDR2 YFSETQ come from the germline V gene. CDR3 region: CASSLEGLASPTQYF. In DNA, the CDR3 is TGCGCCAGCAGCTTGGAAGGACTAGCGTCCCCTACGCAGTATTTT.

This chain joins TRBV6-5 and TRBJ2-7; no clear D. The CDR3 extends over 13 amino acids. Trimming took off 6 bases at V and 12 bases at J, with 21 bases between the two ends. Germline V gives CDR1 MNHEY, CDR2 SVGAGI. The CDR3 nucleotides are TGTGCCAGCAGATCTCCCAGTCCCGAGGTGGCGTACTTC. Its protein product is CASRSPSPEVAYF.

The chain has TRBV19 and TRBJ2-5; D ambiguous. V was shortened by 5 bases and J by 4 bases, with 8 bases between the two germline ends. There are 12 residues in the CDR3. Germline V CDR1 and CDR2: LNHDA, SQIVND (reference sequence). Written as DNA, the CDR3 is TGTGCCAGTAGTTCCAGGTTAGAGACCCAGTACTTC. Protein product: CASSSRLETQYF.

This chain connects TRBV4-3 to TRBJ2-7, with 8 bases matching TRBD1. This CDR3 has 15 residues. V shed 4 bases and J 7 bases; nucleotides not matched to a gene: 12. The V gene's germline CDR1 is LGHNA and CDR2 YSLEER. The CDR3 loop is CASSPRTGPLTEQYF. Here the CDR3 DNA reads TGCGCCAGCAGCCCCAGGACAGGGCCCTTGACGGAGCAGTACTTC.

The chain employs TRBV28 and TRBJ1-2; 10 bases match TRBD1. Trimming at V came to 4 bases and at J to 4 bases, leaving 12 bases not matched to a gene. The CDR3 runs 17 residues. Per germline, CDR1 MDHEN and CDR2 SYDVKM. The CDR3 nucleotides are TGTGCCAGCAGTTCGGGGACAGGGGCATACAAAGGCTATGGCTACACCTTC. Amino acid sequence: CASSSGTGAYKGYGYTF.

The chain uses TRBV4-2 and TRBJ2-1, with D perhaps matching TRBD1 (5 bases). The V end was cut by 4 bases, the J end by 2 bases, with 12 bases between. This CDR3 is built from 15 residues. The germline CDR1 and CDR2 sequences are LGHNA and YNFKEQ. DNA for the CDR3: TGTGCCAGCAGCCCACCAACAGGTACCTACAATGAGCAGTTCTTC. This gives the protein CASSPPTGTYNEQFF.

The chain recombines TRBV28 with TRBJ1-2; 8 nucleotides match TRBD1. The CDR3 is 16 residues long. Losses at the gene ends were 1 base for V and 6 bases for J; bases not matched to a gene: 10. CDR1 and CDR2 from the germline V gene are MDHEN and SYDVKM. CDR3 loop: CASSLSSDRELHGYTF. DNA of the CDR3: TGTGCCAGCAGTTTATCCTCGGACAGGGAGTTGCATGGCTACACCTTC.

This clone has only one observation. This chain connects TRBV2 to TRBJ1-5, with 9 bases lining up with TRBD1. Germline CDR1 reads SNHLY; CDR2 reads FYNNEI. Trimming removed 6 bases from V and 5 bases from J; junction bases left unmatched: 5. This CDR3 contains 14 residues. CDR3 DNA sequence: TGTGCCAGCAGCGGGGACAGGGTATATCAGCCCCAGCATTTT. Translation gives CASSGDRVYQPQHF.

J is TRBJ2-7 and V is TRBV25-1; possible D gene TRBD2, 6 bases. CDR3 length: 15 residues. V lost 1 base to trimming and J lost 4 bases, with 14 bases between them. In germline, CDR1 is MGHDK, CDR2 SYGVNS. CDR3: CASSEFRWGTYEQYF. The CDR3, as DNA: TGTGCCAGCAGTGAATTCAGGTGGGGGACTTACGAGCAGTACTTC.

The chain has TRBV15 and TRBJ1-1; D perhaps matches TRBD1 (5 bases). Deletions cut 5 bases from V and 4 bases from J, with 17 bases between. The germline V gene has CDR1 LNHNV and CDR2 YYDKDF (reference sequence). This CDR3 is built from 15 residues. In nucleotides, the CDR3 is TGTGCCACCAGCGGTTTGACAGACCGGGCCACTGAAGCTTTCTTT. This sequence encodes CATSGLTDRATEAFF.

This clone was picked up a small number of times. The chain carries TRBV7-6 and TRBJ2-7; 9 bases fit TRBD2. The germline CDR1 and CDR2 sequences are SGHVS and FNYEAQ. The CDR3 is made up of 15 amino acids. V lost 4 bases and J lost 6; bases outside the gene matches: 10. The CDR3 DNA is TGTGCCAGCAGCTCCCGGGGCGGGAGGGCTGGCGAGCAGTACTTC. Amino acid sequence: CASSSRGGRAGEQYF.

This chain joins TRBV7-8 and TRBJ2-7; D remains unclear. CDR1 and CDR2 from the germline V gene are SGHVS and FQNEAQ. Trimming removed 3 bases at V and 6 bases at J, with 18 bases between. This CDR3 is 15 amino acids long. CDR3 sequence (DNA): TGTGCCAGCAGCTTCCCCCTTCTAAACGGGTTCGAGCAGTACTTC. Translation gives CASSFPLLNGFEQYF.

Comment on this clone: The junction does not match germline at one end; this may be a read error. The rearrangement links TRBV7-2 to TRBJ2-3, with 7 bases aligning to TRBD2. From germline, CDR1 is SGHTA and CDR2 FQGNSA. This CDR3 spans 15 amino acids. CDR3 nucleotide sequence: TGTGCCAGCAGCATAGCCGCGGGGGGCACAGATACGCAGTATTTT. It codes for CASSIAAGGTDTQYF.

CDR3 DNA: TGTGCCAGCAGTACCCCAGGGAGGGGTAGTGCCTACGAGCAGTACTTC. Protein: CASSTPGRGSAYEQYF. The chain carries TRBV28 and TRBJ2-7; 7 nucleotides match TRBD2. The germline gives CDR1 MDHEN, CDR2 SYDVKM. The CDR3 spans 16 residues. V dropped 5 bases and J dropped 2; count of bases not matched to a gene: 12.

The V gene is TRBV5-1, the J gene TRBJ1-2; a weak D match, TRBD1 (6 bases). Trimming left V 3 bases short and J 2 bases short, with 14 bases between. Germline V CDR1 and CDR2: SGHRS, YFSETQ. The CDR3 is made up of 15 amino acids. CDR3 sequence reads: CASSSAGTPNYGYTF. The CDR3 DNA sequence: TGCGCCAGCAGCTCAGCCGGGACACCCAACTATGGCTACACCTTC.